A selection of T cell receptor beta chains follows, all from one sample in a study of blood T cell repertoires in COVID-19. The repertoire was sequenced with immunoSEQ multiplex PCR; TCRdb's copy has only in-frame clones and lacks some. This repertoire shows about 120,000 clones, about 87% found once; its top ten account for about 2%. The source material was peripheral blood. The receptors originated from a woman aged 45-60 years with acute or convalescent COVID-19. Each CDR3 is given with its conserved first and last residue. Fields, in order: V gene, D gene, J gene, clone size, CDR3 DNA, CDR3 protein. A D gene is named only where the DNA matches it firmly. The size field is filled for only some rows; it gives once, few, many or a size class.

>TRBV18|TRBD1|TRBJ1-3|-
TGTGCCAGCTCACCAGACAGGGACGGAAACACCATATATTTT
CASSPDRDGNTIYF
>TRBV3-1/TRBV3-2|-|TRBJ1-1|-
TGTGCCAGCAGCCAAGGACAGCCCACTGAAGCTTTCTTT
CASSQGQPTEAFF
>TRBV5-4|TRBD2|TRBJ2-5|-
TGTGCCAGCACCCTTAGCGGGAGGGACCAAGAGACCCAGTACTTC
CASTLSGRDQETQYF
>TRBV13|TRBD1|TRBJ2-3|-
TGTGCCAGCAGCTTAGACGGGGGACAGGGGGTAGATACGCAGTATTTT
CASSLDGGQGVDTQYF
>TRBV5-6|-|TRBJ2-7|few
TGTGCCAGCAGCTTGGGCCCCGGGACAATATACGAGCAGTACTTC
CASSLGPGTIYEQYF
>TRBV10-3|TRBD1|TRBJ1-2|-
TGTGCCATCAGTGAGTTAACAGGGGGCTATGGCTACACCTTC
CAISELTGGYGYTF
>TRBV11-3|TRBD2|TRBJ2-1|-
TGTGCCAGCACCGGGAGGGGCAATGAGCAGTTCTTC
CASTGRGNEQFF
>TRBV5-5|TRBD1|TRBJ1-3|-
TGTGCCAGCAGCGGGACAGGAATCGCCACCATATATTTT
CASSGTGIATIYF
>TRBV18|TRBD1|TRBJ1-5|-
TGTGCCAGCTCACTAACCGGGACAGGGGTTCAGCCCCAGCATTTT
CASSLTGTGVQPQHF
>TRBV18|-|TRBJ1-5|-
TGTGCCAGCTCAACCGGGAATCAGCCCCAGCATTTT
CASSTGNQPQHF
>TRBV12-3/TRBV12-4|-|TRBJ2-7|-
TGTGCCAGCAGTTTATCTAGAAACGAGCAGTACTTC
CASSLSRNEQYF
>TRBV7-2|TRBD1|TRBJ2-1|once
TGTGCCAGCAGCTCCCCCACAGGGGTAAGGAATGAGCAGTTCTTC
CASSSPTGVRNEQFF
>TRBV29-1|TRBD1|TRBJ1-2|-
TGCAGCGTTTCAGGGGGCGGCTACACCTTC
CSVSGGGYTF
>TRBV7-2|TRBD2|TRBJ2-5|-
TGTGCCAGCAGCACTTATGGGGGGGGAGGTGAGACCCAGTACTTC
CASSTYGGGGETQYF
>TRBV6-5|-|TRBJ1-3|-
TGTGCCAGCAGTTTACAGGGCTCTGGAAACACCATATATTTT
CASSLQGSGNTIYF
>TRBV4-1|-|TRBJ1-2|-
TGCGCCAGCAGCCAAGTACAGGTGGCTGGCTACACCTTC
CASSQVQVAGYTF
>TRBV12-3/TRBV12-4|-|TRBJ1-4|-
TGTGCCAGCAGTGGGGGGGCTGGGGAAAAACTGTTTTTT
CASSGGAGEKLFF
>TRBV11-3|-|TRBJ2-5|-
TGTGCCAGCAGCTTAGAAGGCCTAGGGGCCCAGTACTTC
CASSLEGLGAQYF
>TRBV24-1|TRBD1|TRBJ2-5|-
TGTGCCACCGGAGACAGGGGGGCCCAAGAGACCCAGTACTTC
CATGDRGAQETQYF
>TRBV3-1/TRBV3-2|TRBD1|TRBJ1-2|-
TGTGCCAGCAGCAAAGGGGGCCTAACGAACTATGGCTACACCTTC
CASSKGGLTNYGYTF
>TRBV6-5|-|TRBJ1-1|-
TGTGCCAGCAGTAAGCTAATGAACACTGAAGCTTTCTTT
CASSKLMNTEAFF
>TRBV7-8|-|TRBJ1-4|-
TGTGCCAGCAGCCGTTCGGTCGGGGAAAAACTGTTTTTT
CASSRSVGEKLFF
>TRBV29-1|-|TRBJ1-3|-
TGCAGCGCCTTAGACAGTCTCTCTGGAAACACCATATATTTT
CSALDSLSGNTIYF